This TCR beta chain appears in the sequencing data of a study of blood T cell repertoires in COVID-19. Overall study: The origin of the acute and convalescent COVID-19 samples was the United States, Italy and Spain. In each case, the material was cDNA or gDNA derived from T cells, B-cell-depleted T cells, or PBMCs.

V lost 1 base, J lost 7 bases, and 8 bases lay in between. CDR3 size: 14 residues. In germline, CDR1 is LGHDT, CDR2 YNNKEL (reference sequence). In the authors' methods: Scientists estimated how many nucleated cells there were by amplifying reference gene primers. Sequencing was performed with immunoSEQ multiplex PCR; in TCRdb, only in-frame clones are kept and a portion is missing. The V and J calls and clone size are taken from that table; D and trimming were inferred from the DNA. The table has some 88,000 clones, about 85% seen once. The sequencing input was peripheral blood. This TCR was recovered from a man in his sixties with acute or convalescent COVID-19. The V call is TRBV3-1 (or the pseudogene TRBV3-2), the J call TRBJ1-6; weak D call: TRBD1 (5 bases). The CDR3 DNA reads TGTGCCAGCAGCCAAGCCGGGGGAAATTCACCCCTCCACTTT. Its translation is CASSQAGGNSPLHF.